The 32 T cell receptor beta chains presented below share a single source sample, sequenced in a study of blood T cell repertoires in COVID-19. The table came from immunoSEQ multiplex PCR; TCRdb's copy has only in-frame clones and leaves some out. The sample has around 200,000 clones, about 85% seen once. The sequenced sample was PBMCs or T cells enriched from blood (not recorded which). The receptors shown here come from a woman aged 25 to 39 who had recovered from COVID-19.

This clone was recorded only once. CDR3 amino acids: CASSQRPVAGGSTDTQYF. CDR3 sequence (DNA): TGCGCCAGCAGCCAAAGACCGGTAGCGGGGGGCTCCACAGATACGCAGTATTTT. The genes are TRBV4-3 and TRBJ2-3; 10 nucleotides align to TRBD2. Germline values: CDR1 LGHNA, CDR2 YSLEER. The V segment lost 2 bases and the J segment 2 bases; nucleotides outside the gene matches: 10. The CDR3 covers 18 residues.

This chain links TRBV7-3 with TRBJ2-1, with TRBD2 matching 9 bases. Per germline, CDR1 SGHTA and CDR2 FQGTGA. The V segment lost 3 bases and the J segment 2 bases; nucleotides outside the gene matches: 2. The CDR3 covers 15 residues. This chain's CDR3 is CASSFLAGTYNEQFF. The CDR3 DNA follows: TGTGCCAGCAGCTTCCTAGCGGGGACCTACAATGAGCAGTTCTTC. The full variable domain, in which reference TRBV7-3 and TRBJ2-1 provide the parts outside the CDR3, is GAGVSQTPSNKVTEKGKYVELRCDPISGHTALYWYRQSLGQGPEFLIYFQGTGAADDSGLPNDRFFAVRPEGSVSTLKIQRTERGDSAVYLCASSFLAGTYNEQFFGPGTRLTVL.

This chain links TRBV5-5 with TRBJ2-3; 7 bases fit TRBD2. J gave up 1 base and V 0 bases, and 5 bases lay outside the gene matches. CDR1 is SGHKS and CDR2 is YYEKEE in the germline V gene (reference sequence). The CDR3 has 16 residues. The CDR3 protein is CASSLGWTRRTDTQYF. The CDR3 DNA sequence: TGTGCCAGCAGCTTGGGTTGGACTAGGCGCACAGATACGCAGTATTTT.

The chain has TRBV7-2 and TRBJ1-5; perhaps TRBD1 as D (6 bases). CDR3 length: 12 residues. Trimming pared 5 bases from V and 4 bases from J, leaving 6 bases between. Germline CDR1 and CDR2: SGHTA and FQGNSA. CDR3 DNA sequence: TGTGCCAGCAGCGGGACAAATCAGCCCCAGCATTTT. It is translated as CASSGTNQPQHF.

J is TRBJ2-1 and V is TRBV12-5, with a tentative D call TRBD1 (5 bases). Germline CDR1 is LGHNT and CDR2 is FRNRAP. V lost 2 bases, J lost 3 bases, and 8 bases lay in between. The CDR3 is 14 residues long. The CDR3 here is CASGLWGNYNEQFF. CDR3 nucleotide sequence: TGTGCTAGTGGTTTGTGGGGCAACTACAATGAGCAGTTCTTC.

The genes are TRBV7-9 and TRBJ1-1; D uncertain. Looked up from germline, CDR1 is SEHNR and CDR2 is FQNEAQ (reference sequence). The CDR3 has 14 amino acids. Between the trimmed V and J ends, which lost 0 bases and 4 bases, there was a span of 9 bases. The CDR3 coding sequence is TGTGCCAGCAGCTTAGCGAGGGATGGCACTGAAGCTTTCTTT. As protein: CASSLARDGTEAFF. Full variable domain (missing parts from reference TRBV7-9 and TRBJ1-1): DTGVSQNPRHKITKRGQNVTFRCDPISEHNRLYWYRQTLGQGPEFLTYFQNEAQLEKSRLLSDRFSAERPKGSFSTLEIQRTEQGDSAMYLCASSLARDGTEAFFGQGTRLTVV.

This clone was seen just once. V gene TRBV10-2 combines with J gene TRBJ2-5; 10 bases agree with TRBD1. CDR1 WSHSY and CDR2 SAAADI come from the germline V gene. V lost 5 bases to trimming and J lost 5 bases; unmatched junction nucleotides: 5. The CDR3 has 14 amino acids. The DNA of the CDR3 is TGCGCCAGCAGTCCGGGACAGGGGTGGGAGACCCAGTACTTC. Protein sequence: CASSPGQGWETQYF.

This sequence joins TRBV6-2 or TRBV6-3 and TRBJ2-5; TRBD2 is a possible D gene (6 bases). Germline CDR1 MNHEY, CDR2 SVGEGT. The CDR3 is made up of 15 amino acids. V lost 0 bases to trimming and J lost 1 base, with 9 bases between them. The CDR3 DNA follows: TGTGCCAGCAGTTACTCGGCGGGATCCCAAGAGACCCAGTACTTC. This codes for CASSYSAGSQETQYF.

The CDR3, as DNA: TGTGCCAGCAGCAAGGACACACGATTCACAGATACGCAGTATTTT. Encoded protein: CASSKDTRFTDTQYF. V is TRBV9 and J is TRBJ2-3, with TRBD1 as a possible D gene (5 bases). The germline V and J ends were trimmed by 4 bases and 2 bases, with 14 bases remaining between them. This CDR3 region has 15 residues. Germline lookup yields CDR1 SGDLS and CDR2 YYNGEE.

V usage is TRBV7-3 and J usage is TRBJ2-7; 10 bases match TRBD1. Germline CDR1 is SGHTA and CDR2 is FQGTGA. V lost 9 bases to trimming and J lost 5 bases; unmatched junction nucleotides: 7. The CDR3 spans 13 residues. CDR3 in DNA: TGTGCCAGTTCTGACAGGGGGCTTCACGAGCAGTACTTC. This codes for CASSDRGLHEQYF.

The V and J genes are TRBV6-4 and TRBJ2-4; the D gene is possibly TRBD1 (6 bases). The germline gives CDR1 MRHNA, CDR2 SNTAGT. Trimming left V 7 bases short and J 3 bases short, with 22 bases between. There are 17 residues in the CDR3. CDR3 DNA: TGTGCCAGCATCCTCAAACAGGGTGTATTAGTCAAAAACATTCAGTACTTC. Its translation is CASILKQGVLVKNIQYF.

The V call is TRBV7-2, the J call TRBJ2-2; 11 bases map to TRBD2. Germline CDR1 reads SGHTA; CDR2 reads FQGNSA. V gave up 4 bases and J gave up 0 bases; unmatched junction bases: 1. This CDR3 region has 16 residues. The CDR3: CASSSTSGANTGELFF. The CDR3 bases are TGTGCCAGCAGCTCGACTAGCGGGGCGAACACCGGGGAGCTGTTTTTT.

CDR3 amino acids: CASSSRRLAGGLELFF. CDR3 in DNA: TGTGCCAGCAGCTCGAGACGACTAGCGGGGGGCCTGGAGCTGTTTTTT. This chain links TRBV7-2 with TRBJ2-2; 13 positions match TRBD2. Germline loops: CDR1 SGHTA, CDR2 FQGNSA. With 4 bases clipped from V and 10 bases from J, the junction kept 9 bases outside the gene matches. The CDR3 runs 16 residues.

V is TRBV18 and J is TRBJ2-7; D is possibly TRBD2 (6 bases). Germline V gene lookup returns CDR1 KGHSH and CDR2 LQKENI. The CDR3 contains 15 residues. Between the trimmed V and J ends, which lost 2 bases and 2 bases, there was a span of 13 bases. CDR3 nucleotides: TGTGCCAGCTCACCATCCGGGGGTGCCACCTACGAGCAGTACTTC. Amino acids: CASSPSGGATYEQYF.

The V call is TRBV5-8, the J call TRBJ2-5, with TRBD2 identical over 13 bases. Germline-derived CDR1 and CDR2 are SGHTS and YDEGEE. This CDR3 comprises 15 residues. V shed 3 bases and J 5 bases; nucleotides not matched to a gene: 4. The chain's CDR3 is CASSSGLAGEETQYF. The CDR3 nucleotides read TGTGCCAGCAGCTCTGGACTAGCGGGGGAGGAGACCCAGTACTTC.

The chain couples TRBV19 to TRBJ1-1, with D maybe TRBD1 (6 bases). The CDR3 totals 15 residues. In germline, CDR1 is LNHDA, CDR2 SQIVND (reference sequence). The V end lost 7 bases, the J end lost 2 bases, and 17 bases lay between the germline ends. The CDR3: CASTITTGHNTEAFF. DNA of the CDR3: TGTGCCAGTACCATCACCACAGGGCACAACACTGAAGCTTTCTTT.

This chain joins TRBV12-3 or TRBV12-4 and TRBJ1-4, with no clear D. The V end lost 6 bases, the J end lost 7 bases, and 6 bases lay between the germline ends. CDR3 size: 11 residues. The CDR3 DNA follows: TGTGCCAGCAGCCCCTCTGAAAAACTGTTTTTT. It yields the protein CASSPSEKLFF.

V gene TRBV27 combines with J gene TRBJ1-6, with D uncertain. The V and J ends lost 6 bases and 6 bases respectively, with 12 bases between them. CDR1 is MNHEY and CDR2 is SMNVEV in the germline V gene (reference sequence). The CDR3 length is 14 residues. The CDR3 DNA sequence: TGTGCCAGCAGGCAGGCAAACCCTAATTCACCCCTCCACTTT. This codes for CASRQANPNSPLHF.

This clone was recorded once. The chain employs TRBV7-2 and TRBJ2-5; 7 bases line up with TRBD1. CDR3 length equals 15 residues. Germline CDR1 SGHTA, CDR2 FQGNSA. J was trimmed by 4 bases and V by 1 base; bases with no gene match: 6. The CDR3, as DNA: TGTGCCAGCAGCTTAGGTAGGGGGCAGAGAGAGACCCAGTACTTC. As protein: CASSLGRGQRETQYF.

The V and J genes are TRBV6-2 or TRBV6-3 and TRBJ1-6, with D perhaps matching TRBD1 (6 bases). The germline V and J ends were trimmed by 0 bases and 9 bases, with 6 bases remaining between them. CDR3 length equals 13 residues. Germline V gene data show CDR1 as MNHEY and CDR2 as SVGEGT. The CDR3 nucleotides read TGTGCCAGCAGTTACTCGGACAGTTCACCCCTCCACTTT. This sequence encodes CASSYSDSSPLHF.

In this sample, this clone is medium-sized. Here the CDR3 DNA reads TGTGCCAGCACCAACCTGGTGGCTGGCGGGGGGGCAGGGGATACGCAGTATTTT. Translating it yields CASTNLVAGGGAGDTQYF. The rearrangement uses TRBV2 and TRBJ2-3; the match to TRBD2 covers 9 bases. Germline CDR1 reads SNHLY; CDR2 reads FYNNEI. CDR3 size: 18 residues. Germline trimming cut 7 bases from V and 6 bases from J; bases unmatched to any gene: 20.

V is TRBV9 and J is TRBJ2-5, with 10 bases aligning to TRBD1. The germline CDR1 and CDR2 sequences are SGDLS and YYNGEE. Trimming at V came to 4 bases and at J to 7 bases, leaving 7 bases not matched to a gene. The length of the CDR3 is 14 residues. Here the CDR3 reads CASSPDRGRATQYF. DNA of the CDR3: TGTGCCAGCAGCCCTGACAGGGGGCGCGCGACCCAGTACTTC.

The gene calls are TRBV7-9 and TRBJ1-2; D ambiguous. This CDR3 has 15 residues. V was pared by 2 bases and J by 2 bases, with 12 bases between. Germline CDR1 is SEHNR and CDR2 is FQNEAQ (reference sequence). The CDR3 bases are TGTGCCAGCAGCTTAACTGAGGTTTCGAACTATGGCTACACCTTC. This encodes CASSLTEVSNYGYTF.

The CDR3 region is CASSPPPGQGYGGYTF. In DNA, the CDR3 is TGTGCCAGCAGCCCACCGCCGGGACAGGGGTATGGTGGCTACACCTTC. This chain joins TRBV5-4 and TRBJ1-2, with TRBD1 identical over 10 bases. The CDR3 spans 16 residues. Germline V gene data show CDR1 as SGHNT and CDR2 as YYREEE (reference sequence). V gave up 4 bases and J gave up 7 bases; unmatched junction bases: 13. Drawing the rest from reference TRBV5-4 and TRBJ1-2, the complete variable domain is ETGVTQSPTHLIKTRGQQVTLRCSSQSGHNTVSWYQQALGQGPQFIFQYYREEENGRGNFPPRFSGLQFPNYSSELNVNALELDDSALYLCASSPPPGQGYGGYTFGSGTRLTVV.

CDR3 in DNA: TGTGCCAGCAGTCACGGTGAAAAACTGTTTTTT. Protein sequence: CASSHGEKLFF. The chain is built from TRBV27 and TRBJ1-4; the D is unclear. The CDR3 has 11 amino acids. Germline CDR1 is MNHEY and CDR2 is SMNVEV (reference sequence). The germline V and J ends were trimmed by 5 bases and 7 bases, with 5 bases remaining between them.

CDR3 in amino acids: CASSLVSGGASGELFF. Written as DNA, the CDR3 is TGTGCCAGCAGCTTAGTTAGCGGGGGGGCTTCCGGGGAGCTGTTTTTT. This chain uses TRBV7-2 with TRBJ2-2; 11 nucleotides align to TRBD2. The CDR3 runs 16 residues. V was clipped by 1 base and J by 6 bases; unmatched bases: 4. The germline V gene has CDR1 SGHTA and CDR2 FQGNSA.

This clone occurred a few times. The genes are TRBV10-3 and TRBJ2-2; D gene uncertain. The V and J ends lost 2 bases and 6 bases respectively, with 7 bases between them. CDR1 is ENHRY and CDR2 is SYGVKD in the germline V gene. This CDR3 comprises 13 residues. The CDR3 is CAISEVIAGELFF. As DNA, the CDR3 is TGTGCCATCAGTGAGGTCATAGCCGGGGAGCTGTTTTTT.

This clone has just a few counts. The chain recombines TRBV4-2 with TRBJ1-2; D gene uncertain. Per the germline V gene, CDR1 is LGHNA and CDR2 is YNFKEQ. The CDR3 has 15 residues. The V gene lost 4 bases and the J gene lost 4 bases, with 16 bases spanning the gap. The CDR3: CASSPAGGSGYGYTF. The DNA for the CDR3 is TGTGCCAGCAGCCCCGCGGGAGGATCAGGCTATGGCTACACCTTC.

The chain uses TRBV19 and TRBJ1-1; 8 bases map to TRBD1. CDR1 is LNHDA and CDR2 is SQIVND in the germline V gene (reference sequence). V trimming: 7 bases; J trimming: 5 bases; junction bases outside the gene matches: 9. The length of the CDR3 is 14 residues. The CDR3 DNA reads TGTGCCAGTAACCTCGGACAGGGAGGTACTGAAGCTTTCTTT. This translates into CASNLGQGGTEAFF. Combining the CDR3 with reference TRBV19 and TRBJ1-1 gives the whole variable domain DGGITQSPKYLFRKEGQNVTLSCEQNLNHDAMYWYRQDPGQGLRLIYYSQIVNDFQKGDIAEGYSVSREKKESFPLTVTSAQKNPTAFYLCASNLGQGGTEAFFGQGTRLTVV.

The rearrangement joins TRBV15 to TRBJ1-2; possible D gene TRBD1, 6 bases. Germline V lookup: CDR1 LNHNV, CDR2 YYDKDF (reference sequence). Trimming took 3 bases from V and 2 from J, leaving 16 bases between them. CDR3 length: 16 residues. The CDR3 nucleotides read TGTGCCACCAGCAGGAATTTGGGGGGGGCGAACTATGGCTACACCTTC. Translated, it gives CATSRNLGGANYGYTF.

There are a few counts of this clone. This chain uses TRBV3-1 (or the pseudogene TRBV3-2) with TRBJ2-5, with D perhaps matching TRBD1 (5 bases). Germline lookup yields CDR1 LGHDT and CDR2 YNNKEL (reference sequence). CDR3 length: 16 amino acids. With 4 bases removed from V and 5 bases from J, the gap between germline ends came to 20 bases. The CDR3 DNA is TGTGCCAGCAGCCCTAGAAGTCGTAGGGGCTCGGAGACCCAGTACTTC. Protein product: CASSPRSRRGSETQYF.

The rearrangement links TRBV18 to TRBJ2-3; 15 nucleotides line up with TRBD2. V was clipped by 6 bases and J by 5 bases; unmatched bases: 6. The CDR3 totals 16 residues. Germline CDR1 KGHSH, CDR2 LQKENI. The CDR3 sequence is CASSRTSGGARDTQYF. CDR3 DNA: TGTGCCAGCTCGCGGACTAGCGGGGGGGCCCGAGATACGCAGTATTTT.